This T cell receptor beta chain was captured by sequencing in a study of cytomegalovirus exposure and HLA in healthy donors. Findings and caveats of the study: The sole available immune exposure information was CMV serostatus. It has been reported that TCR beta sequences accurately predicted the HLA-A and HLA-B alleles of most subjects.

CDR3 size: 16 residues. The J segment lost 4 bases and the V segment lost 2 bases, leaving 10 bases of the junction unmatched. Germline CDR1 reads MNHNS; CDR2 reads SASEGT. PCR amplification relied on 60 Vbeta primers (plus 13 Jbeta primers). Some clones are missing from TCRdb's copy, which holds only in-frame ones; the method was immunoSEQ multiplex PCR. The sample consists of around 130,000 clones, approximately 82% of them appearing once. For this clone: Its specificity is not known.

The source material was PBMCs. The chain uses TRBV6-1 and TRBJ2-7, with TRBD2 matching 8 bases. The sequence was obtained from a woman between 18 and 29 years old in good health and CMV-seropositive. The CDR3 DNA sequence: TGTGCCAGCAGTGAATCGAGCGGGGGCCCAAATTACGAGCAGTACTTC. This gives the protein CASSESSGGPNYEQYF.